This T cell receptor beta chain was identified during a study of T cells in Graves' hyperthyroidism and ophthalmopathy. Looking at the study overall: Initial diagnosis, before any treatment, was when peripheral blood was collected. General study results and limits: Blood also contained most expanded thyroid clonotypes above 0.001. Stable hyperthyroidism was told apart from ophthalmopathy by a model built on 13 V-J features.

This clonotype appeared many times. What it binds is unknown. PBMCs were obtained from approximately 9.2 ml fresh peripheral blood. V was cut by 6 bases and J by 2 bases, with 14 bases left in between. This CDR3 spans 15 amino acids. Germline CDR1 reads MNHEY; CDR2 reads SMNVEV (reference sequence). The TCR beta CDR3 regions underwent amplification using RNA transcripts as the source. During a first-round RT-PCR of the TCR CDR3, the HTBI primer set was used. TCRdb ran MiXCR on the multiplex PCR reads and lists one entry per CDR3 protein. The repertoire holds about 720,000 distinct CDR3 sequences, with about a sixth as singletons.

Material for sequencing was blood. The rearrangement joins TRBV27 to TRBJ2-1, with D maybe TRBD2 (5 bases). The receptor comes from a man in his late teens or twenties with Graves' hyperthyroidism. The CDR3 nucleotides are TGTGCCAGCAGGGGGAGTCCGGTCACCTACAATGAGCAGTTCTTC. Its translation is CASRGSPVTYNEQFF.